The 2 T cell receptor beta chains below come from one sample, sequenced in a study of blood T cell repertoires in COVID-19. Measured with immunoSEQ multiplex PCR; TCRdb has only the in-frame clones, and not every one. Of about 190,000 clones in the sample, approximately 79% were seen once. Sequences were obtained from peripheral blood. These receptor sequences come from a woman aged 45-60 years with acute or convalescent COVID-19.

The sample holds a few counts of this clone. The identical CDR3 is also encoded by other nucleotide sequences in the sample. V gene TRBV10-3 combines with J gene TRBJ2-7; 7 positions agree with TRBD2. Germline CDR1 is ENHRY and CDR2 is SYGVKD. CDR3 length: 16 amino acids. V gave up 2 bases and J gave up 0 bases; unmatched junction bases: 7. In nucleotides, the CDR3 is TGTGCCATCAGTGAGGGCCTAGCGGACCTCTCCTACGAGCAGTACTTC. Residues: CAISEGLADLSYEQYF.

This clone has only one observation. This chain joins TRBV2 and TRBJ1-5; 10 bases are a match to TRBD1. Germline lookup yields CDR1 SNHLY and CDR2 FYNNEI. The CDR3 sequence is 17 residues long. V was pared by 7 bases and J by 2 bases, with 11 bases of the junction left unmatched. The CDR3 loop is CASTPGQGISGNQPQHF. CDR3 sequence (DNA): TGTGCCAGCACCCCGGGACAGGGGATATCGGGCAATCAGCCCCAGCATTTT.